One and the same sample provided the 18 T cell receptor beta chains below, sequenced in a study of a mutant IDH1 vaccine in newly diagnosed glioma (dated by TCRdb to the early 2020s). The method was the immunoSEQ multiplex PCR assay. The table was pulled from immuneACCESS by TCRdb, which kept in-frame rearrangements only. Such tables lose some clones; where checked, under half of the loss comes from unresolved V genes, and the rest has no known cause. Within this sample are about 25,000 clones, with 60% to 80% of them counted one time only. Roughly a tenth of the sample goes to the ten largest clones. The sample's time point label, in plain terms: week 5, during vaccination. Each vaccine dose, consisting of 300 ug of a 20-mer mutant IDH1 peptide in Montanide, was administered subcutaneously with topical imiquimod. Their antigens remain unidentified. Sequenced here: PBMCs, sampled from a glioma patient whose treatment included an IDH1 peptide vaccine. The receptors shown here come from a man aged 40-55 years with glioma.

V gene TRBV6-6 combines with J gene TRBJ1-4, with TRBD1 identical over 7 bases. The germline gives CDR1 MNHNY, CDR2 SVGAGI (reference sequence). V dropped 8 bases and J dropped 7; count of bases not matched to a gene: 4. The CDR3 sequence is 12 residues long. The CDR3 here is CASSRQGEKLFF. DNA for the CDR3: TGTGCCAGCTCTAGACAGGGTGAAAAACTGTTTTTT.

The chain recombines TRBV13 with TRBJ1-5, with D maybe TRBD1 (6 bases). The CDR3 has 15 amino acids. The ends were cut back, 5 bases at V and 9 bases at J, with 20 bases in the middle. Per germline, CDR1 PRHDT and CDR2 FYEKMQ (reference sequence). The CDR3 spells CASSLGGTTSRPQHF. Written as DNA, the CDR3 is TGTGCCAGCAGCCTCGGCGGGACAACATCCAGGCCCCAGCATTTT.

This CDR3 reads CASSLVETQYF. The CDR3 DNA sequence: TGTGCCAGCAGCTTAGTTGAGACCCAGTACTTC. V and J are TRBV7-9 and TRBJ2-5; D not certain. Germline CDR1 reads SEHNR; CDR2 reads FQNEAQ (reference sequence). CDR3 length equals 11 residues. V lost 1 base and J lost 5, with 2 bases in between.

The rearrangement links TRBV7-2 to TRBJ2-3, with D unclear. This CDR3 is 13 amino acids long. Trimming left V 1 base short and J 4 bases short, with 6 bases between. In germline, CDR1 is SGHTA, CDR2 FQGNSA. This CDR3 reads CASSLGAADTQYF. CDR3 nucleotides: TGTGCCAGCAGCTTAGGGGCAGCAGATACGCAGTATTTT.

CDR3 amino acids: CASSEGPQLPQHF. In DNA, the CDR3 is TGTGCCAGCAGTGAGGGGCCCCAATTGCCCCAGCATTTT. The chain recombines TRBV6-1 with TRBJ1-5; D may be TRBD1 (5 bases). The CDR3 has 13 residues. V lost 3 bases and J 9 bases, leaving 12 bases between the germline ends. Per the germline V gene, CDR1 is MNHNS and CDR2 is SASEGT.

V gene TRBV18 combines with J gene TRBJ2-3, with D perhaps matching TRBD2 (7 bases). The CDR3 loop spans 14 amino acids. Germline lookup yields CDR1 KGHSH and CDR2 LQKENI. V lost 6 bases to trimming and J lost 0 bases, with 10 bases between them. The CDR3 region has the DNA TGTGCCAGCTCGGGGGGGGCAAGCACAGATACGCAGTATTTT. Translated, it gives CASSGGASTDTQYF. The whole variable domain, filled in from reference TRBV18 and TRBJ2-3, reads NAGVMQNPRHLVRRRGQEARLRCSPMKGHSHVYWYRQLPEEGLKFMVYLQKENIIDESGMPKERFSAEFPKEGPSILRIQQVVRGDSAAYFCASSGGASTDTQYFGPGTRLTVL.

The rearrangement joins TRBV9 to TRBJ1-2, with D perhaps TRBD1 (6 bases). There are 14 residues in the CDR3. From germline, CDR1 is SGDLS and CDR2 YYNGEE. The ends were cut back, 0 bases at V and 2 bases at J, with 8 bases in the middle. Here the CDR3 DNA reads TGTGCCAGCAGCGTAGATGGACAGAACTATGGCTACACCTTC. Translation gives CASSVDGQNYGYTF.

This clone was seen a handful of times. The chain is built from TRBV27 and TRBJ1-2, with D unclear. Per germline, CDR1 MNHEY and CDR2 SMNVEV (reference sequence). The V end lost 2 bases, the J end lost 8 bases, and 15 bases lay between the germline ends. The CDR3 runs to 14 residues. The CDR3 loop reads CASSLRPKVWGYTF. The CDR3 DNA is TGTGCCAGCAGTTTACGACCCAAGGTTTGGGGCTACACCTTC.

CDR3 DNA: TGCGCCAGCAGCCAAGACGCCAAACCAACAGATACGCAGTATTTT. This encodes CASSQDAKPTDTQYF. V is TRBV4-3 and J is TRBJ2-3; D call uncertain. CDR3 length: 15 residues. Trimming took 0 bases from V and 3 from J, leaving 10 bases between them. Germline V gene data show CDR1 as LGHNA and CDR2 as YSLEER.

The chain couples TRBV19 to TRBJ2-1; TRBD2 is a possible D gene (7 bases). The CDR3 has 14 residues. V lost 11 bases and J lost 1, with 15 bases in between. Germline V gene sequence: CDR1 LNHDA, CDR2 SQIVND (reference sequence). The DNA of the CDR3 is TGTGCCGCGAGGGGGGGAGCTTCCTACAATGAGCAGTTCTTC. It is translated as CAARGGASYNEQFF.

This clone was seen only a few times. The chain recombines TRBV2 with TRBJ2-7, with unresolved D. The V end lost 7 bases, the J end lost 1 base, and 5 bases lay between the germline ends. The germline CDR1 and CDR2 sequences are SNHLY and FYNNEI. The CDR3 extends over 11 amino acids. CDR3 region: CASTNSYEQYF. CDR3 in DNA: TGTGCCAGCACCAATTCCTACGAGCAGTACTTC.

The DNA for the CDR3 is TGTGCCAGCAGTGCCCGGAGGAGGGCGGGGAGCACCGGGGAGCTGTTTTTT. This encodes CASSARRRAGSTGELFF. This chain connects TRBV6-1 to TRBJ2-2; maybe TRBD2 (6 bases). CDR1 and CDR2 (germline): MNHNS, SASEGT. Trimming shortened V by 4 bases and J by 4 bases, and 19 bases separated the two germline ends. The CDR3 is made up of 17 amino acids.

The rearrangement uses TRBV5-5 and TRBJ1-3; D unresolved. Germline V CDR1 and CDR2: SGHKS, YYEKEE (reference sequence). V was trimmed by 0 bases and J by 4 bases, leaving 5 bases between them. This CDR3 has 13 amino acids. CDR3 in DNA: TGTGCCAGCAGCTTGGACCCAGGAAACACCATATATTTT. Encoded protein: CASSLDPGNTIYF. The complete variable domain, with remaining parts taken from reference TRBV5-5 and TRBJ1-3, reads DAGVTQSPTHLIKTRGQQVTLRCSPISGHKSVSWYQQVLGQGPQFIFQYYEKEERGRGNFPDRFSARQFPNYSSELNVNALLLGDSALYLCASSLDPGNTIYFGEGSWLTVV.

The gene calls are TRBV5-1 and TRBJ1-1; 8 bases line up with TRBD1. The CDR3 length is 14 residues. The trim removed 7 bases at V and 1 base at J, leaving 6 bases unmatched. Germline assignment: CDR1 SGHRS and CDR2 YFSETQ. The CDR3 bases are TGCGCCAGCGCGACAGGGGCTGGGAACACTGAAGCTTTCTTT. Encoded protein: CASATGAGNTEAFF.

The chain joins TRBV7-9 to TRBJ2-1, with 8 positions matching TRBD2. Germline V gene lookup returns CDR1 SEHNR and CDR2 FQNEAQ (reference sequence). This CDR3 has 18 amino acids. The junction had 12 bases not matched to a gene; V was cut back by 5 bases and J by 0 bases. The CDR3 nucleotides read TGTGCCAGCAGCCCGACCGTTTCTCTAGCGGGCTCCTACAATGAGCAGTTCTTC. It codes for CASSPTVSLAGSYNEQFF. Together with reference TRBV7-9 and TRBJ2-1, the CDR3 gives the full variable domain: DTGVSQNPRHKITKRGQNVTFRCDPISEHNRLYWYRQTLGQGPEFLTYFQNEAQLEKSRLLSDRFSAERPKGSFSTLEIQRTEQGDSAMYLCASSPTVSLAGSYNEQFFGPGTRLTVL.

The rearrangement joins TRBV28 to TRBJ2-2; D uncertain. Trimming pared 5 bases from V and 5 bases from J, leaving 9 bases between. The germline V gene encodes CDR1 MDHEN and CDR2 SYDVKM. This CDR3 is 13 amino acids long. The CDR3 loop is CASSHSETGELFF. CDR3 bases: TGTGCCAGCAGTCATAGTGAGACCGGGGAGCTGTTTTTT.

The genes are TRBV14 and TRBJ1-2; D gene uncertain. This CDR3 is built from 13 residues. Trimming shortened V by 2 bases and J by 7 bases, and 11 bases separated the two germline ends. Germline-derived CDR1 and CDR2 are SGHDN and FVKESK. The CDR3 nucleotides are TGTGCCAGCAGCCAACCCAGGACGGGTGGCTACACCTTC. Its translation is CASSQPRTGGYTF.

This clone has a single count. Written as DNA, the CDR3 is TGTGCCAGCAGCCCCCTGATGGGGGCGAAGGAAAAACTGTTTTTT. Amino acid sequence: CASSPLMGAKEKLFF. The chain couples TRBV7-9 to TRBJ1-4; tentative D call: TRBD1 (6 bases). V was shortened by 5 bases and J by 8 bases, with 18 bases between the two germline ends. CDR3 size: 15 residues. Per the germline V gene, CDR1 is SEHNR and CDR2 is FQNEAQ (reference sequence).